This entry is about one T cell receptor (beta chain). Its antigen is as yet unknown. This sample stems from a study of cytomegalovirus exposure and HLA in healthy donors. Germline lookup yields CDR1 SSHAT and CDR2 FNYEAQ (reference sequence). The V and J ends lost 5 bases and 5 bases respectively, with 18 bases between them. This CDR3 region has 15 residues. 13 Jbeta primers and 60 Vbeta primers were used for the PCR. The data were produced by immunoSEQ multiplex PCR, yet TCRdb's version contains in-frame clones alone and is incomplete. This table holds under 200,000 clones, approximately 82% found once. Study outcomes and limitations: A later analysis revealed that TCR association rates differed between HLA loci, peaking at DRB1 and bottoming out at HLA-C.

This receptor was identified in a male donor in good health and CMV-seropositive. The J gene is TRBJ2-5, the V gene TRBV7-7; possible D gene TRBD2, 6 bases. Sequencing was performed on PBMCs. Here the CDR3 reads CASSPSGFREETQYF. The CDR3 DNA is TGTGCCAGCAGCCCCAGCGGGTTCCGGGAGGAGACCCAGTACTTC.